The present entry profiles one TCR beta chain with its context. Its antigen remains unknown. This entry belongs to a study of shared clonotypes between healthy human individuals. The assay was immunoSEQ multiplex PCR, and TCRdb's table has in-frame clones only and misses some. The repertoire holds some 1,900,000 clones, with approximately 94% as singletons. Study-level findings and limits: In contrast to clonotypes shared by all four donors, non-shared clonotypes had lower generation probabilities.

The CDR3 runs 13 residues. Trimming took 0 bases from V and 9 from J; bases not matched to a gene: 2. Germline-derived CDR1 and CDR2 are SGHRS and YFSETQ. The naive CD8 population came from CD45RO-negative cells selected for CCR7, without terminally differentiated effector memory CD45RA+ cells. Healthy HIV-negative adults with no recent acute infections or vaccinations were recruited as donors. The chain recombines TRBV5-1 with TRBJ2-3; 9 bases agree with TRBD1. This TCR was sampled from a man younger than 35 in good health. Sequenced material: naive CD8+ T cells sorted from blood. CDR3 DNA: TGCGCCAGCAGCTTGGACAGGGGGCACACGCAGTATTTT. Encoded protein: CASSLDRGHTQYF.